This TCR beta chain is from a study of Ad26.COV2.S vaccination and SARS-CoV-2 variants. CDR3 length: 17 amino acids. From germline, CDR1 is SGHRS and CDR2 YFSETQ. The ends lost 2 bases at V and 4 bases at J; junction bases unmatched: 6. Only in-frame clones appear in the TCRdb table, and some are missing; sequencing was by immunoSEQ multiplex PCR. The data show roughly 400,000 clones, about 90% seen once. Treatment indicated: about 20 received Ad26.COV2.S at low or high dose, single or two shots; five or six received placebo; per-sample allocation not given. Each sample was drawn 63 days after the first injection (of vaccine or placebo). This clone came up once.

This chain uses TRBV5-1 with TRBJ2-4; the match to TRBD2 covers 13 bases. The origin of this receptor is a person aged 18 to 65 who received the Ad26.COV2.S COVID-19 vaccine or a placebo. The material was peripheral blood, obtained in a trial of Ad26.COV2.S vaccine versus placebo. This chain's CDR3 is CASSFFGTSGIKNIQYF. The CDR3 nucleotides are TGCGCCAGCAGCTTCTTTGGGACTAGCGGGATTAAAAACATTCAGTACTTC.